These T cell receptor beta chains were read from a single sample in a study of T-cell reconstitution after alpha-beta-depleted transplantation in children. A single record per CDR3 protein comes from TCRdb applying MiXCR to the PCR reads. The sample lists about a million distinct CDR3 sequences; 25% to 35% were seen once. This specimen consisted of PBMCs, mostly from graft donor cells, obtained 360 days after TCRalphabeta/CD19-depleted stem cell transplant. The receptor set was obtained from a boy in the first two years of life who had a stem cell transplant for SCID, so the T cells may come from the graft donor. Both conserved end residues are trimmed from each CDR3.

j_call v_call cdr3_aa
TRBJ2-2 TRBV7-9 ASSSETGTLPAGELF
TRBJ1-1 TRBV4-1 ASSLPPWAKWGAF
TRBJ2-2 TRBV11-1 ASTPAGRNTGELF
TRBJ1-1 TRBV20-1 SARGGGRTEAF
TRBJ1-1 TRBV24-1 ATTGTGGSSTEAF
TRBJ1-3 TRBV6-5 ASSYWGQGNTIY
TRBJ2-5 TRBV20-1 SAISGVAETQY
TRBJ2-5 TRBV9 ASSGQGVKETQY
TRBJ2-1 TRBV11-2 ASSLRGSQWGDEQF
TRBJ2-7 TRBV27 ASSAGGGNYEQY
TRBJ2-1 TRBV5-8 ASRLRGAYNEQF
TRBJ1-1 TRBV5-1 ASSLYGLVNTEAF
TRBJ1-5 TRBV2 ASSGLSRNQPQH
TRBJ1-3 TRBV15 ATSRNLARGNTIY
TRBJ2-7 TRBV11-1 ASSARWDSLSYEQY
TRBJ2-4 TRBV28 AIREQGTKNIQY
TRBJ2-3 TRBV10-3 AIRRGPSRTDTQY
TRBJ2-3 TRBV5-1 ASSLSGSAGAPTDTQY
TRBJ2-5 TRBV6-2/TRBV6-3 ASRTQRRETQY
TRBJ1-1 TRBV20-1 SASATGARAF
TRBJ2-7 TRBV12-3/TRBV12-4 ASSSGVGEQY
TRBJ2-1 TRBV28 ASSYINNEQF
TRBJ2-2 TRBV5-6 ASMPGLAFGELF
TRBJ2-1 TRBV5-1 ASSQGGPRGVQSEQF
TRBJ2-2 TRBV25-1 ASSGRQGGYTGELF
TRBJ1-2 TRBV4-1 ASSQVLDRHYGYT
TRBJ2-1 TRBV29-1 SAAGTGGTHSYNEQF
TRBJ2-5 TRBV29-1 SVQSSGNWGETQY
TRBJ1-1 TRBV15 ATNLDSVPTEAF
TRBJ1-1 TRBV3-1 ASSHSRRGTEAF
TRBJ2-2 TRBV5-3 ARSLDRQGQSNTGELF
TRBJ1-5 TRBV10-3 AIRGTGGNQPQH
TRBJ1-4 TRBV12-3/TRBV12-4 ASSRDRANEKLF
TRBJ2-3 TRBV19 ASSSKPGQVFDTQY
TRBJ1-1 TRBV24-1 ATSDHPDSHTEAF
TRBJ1-2 TRBV29-1 SVEDFGRNYGYT
TRBJ2-7 TRBV12-3/TRBV12-4 ASSLSHSFSEQY
TRBJ2-5 TRBV12-3/TRBV12-4 ASTTTGGEKETQY
TRBJ2-5 TRBV5-1 ASSYPVDRGGGETQY
TRBJ2-3 TRBV7-7 ASSFKRADTQY
TRBJ2-5 TRBV12-3/TRBV12-4 ASSAPGPGQETQY
TRBJ2-3 TRBV19 ASSAPGQSNLAQY
TRBJ1-1 TRBV20-1 SARGQALNTEAF
TRBJ2-5 TRBV20-1 SANAGGILGTQY
TRBJ1-1 TRBV5-5 ASSFFGALGNTEAF
TRBJ2-7 TRBV7-3 ASSLSGGGGYEQY
TRBJ2-5 TRBV29-1 SVEVGGTQY
TRBJ2-3 TRBV11-2 ASSLDLRLG
TRBJ2-7 TRBV4-2 ASSQERGDFYEQY
TRBJ1-3 TRBV28 ASSPGGGEGSDTIY
TRBJ1-1 TRBV7-7 ASSFRDRGADTEAF
TRBJ1-1 TRBV7-2 ASSNRGGGEAF
TRBJ2-2 TRBV4-3 ASSQDRLPNTGELF